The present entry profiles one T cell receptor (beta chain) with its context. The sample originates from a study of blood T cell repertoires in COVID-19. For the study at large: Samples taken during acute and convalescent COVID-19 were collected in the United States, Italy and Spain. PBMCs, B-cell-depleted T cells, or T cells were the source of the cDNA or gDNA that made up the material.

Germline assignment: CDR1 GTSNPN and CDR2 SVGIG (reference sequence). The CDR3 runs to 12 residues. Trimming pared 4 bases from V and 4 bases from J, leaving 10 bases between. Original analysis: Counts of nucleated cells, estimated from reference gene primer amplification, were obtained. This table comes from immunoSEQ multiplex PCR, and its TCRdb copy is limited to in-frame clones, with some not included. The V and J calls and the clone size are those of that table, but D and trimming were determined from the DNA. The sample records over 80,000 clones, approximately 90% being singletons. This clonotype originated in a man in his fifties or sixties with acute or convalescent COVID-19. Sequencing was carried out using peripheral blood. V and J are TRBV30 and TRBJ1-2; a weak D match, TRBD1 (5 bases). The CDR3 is CAWTRGGYGYTF. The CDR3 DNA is TGTGCCTGGACGAGGGGAGGCTATGGCTACACCTTC.